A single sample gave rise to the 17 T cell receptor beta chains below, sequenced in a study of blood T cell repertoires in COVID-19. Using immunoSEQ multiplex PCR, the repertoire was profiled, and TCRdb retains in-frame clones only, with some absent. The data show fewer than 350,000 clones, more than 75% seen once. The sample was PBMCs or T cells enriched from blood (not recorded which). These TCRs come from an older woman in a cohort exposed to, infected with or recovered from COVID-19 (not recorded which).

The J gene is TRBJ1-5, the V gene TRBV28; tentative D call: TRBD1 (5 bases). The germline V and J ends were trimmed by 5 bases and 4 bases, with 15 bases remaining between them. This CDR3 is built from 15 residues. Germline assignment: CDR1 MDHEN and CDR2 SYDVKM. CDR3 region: CASSPPGGLNQPQHF. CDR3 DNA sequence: TGTGCCAGCAGTCCGCCTGGGGGGTTAAATCAGCCCCAGCATTTT.

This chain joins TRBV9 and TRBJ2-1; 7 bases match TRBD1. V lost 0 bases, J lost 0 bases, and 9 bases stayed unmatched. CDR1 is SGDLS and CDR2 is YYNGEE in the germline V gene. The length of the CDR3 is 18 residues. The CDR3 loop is CASSVGRGTVSSYNEQFF. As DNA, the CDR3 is TGTGCCAGCAGCGTAGGGAGAGGGACAGTGAGCTCCTACAATGAGCAGTTCTTC.

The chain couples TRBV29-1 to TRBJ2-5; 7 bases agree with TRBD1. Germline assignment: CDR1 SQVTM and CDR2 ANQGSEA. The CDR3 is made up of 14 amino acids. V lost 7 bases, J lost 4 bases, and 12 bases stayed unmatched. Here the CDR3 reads CSGVRGSARETQYF. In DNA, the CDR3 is TGCAGCGGAGTCAGGGGGAGTGCCAGAGAGACCCAGTACTTC.

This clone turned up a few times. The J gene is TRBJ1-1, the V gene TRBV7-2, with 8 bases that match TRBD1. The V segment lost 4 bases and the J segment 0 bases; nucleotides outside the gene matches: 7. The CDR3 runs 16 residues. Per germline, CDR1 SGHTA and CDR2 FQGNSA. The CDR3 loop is CASSSRTGPMNTEAFF. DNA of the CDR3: TGTGCCAGCAGCTCCCGGACAGGGCCCATGAACACTGAAGCTTTCTTT.

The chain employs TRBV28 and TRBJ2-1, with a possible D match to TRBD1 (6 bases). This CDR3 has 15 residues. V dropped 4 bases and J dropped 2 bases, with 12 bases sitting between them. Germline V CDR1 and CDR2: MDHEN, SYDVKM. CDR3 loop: CASSSGQSTYNEQFF. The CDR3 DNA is TGTGCCAGCAGTTCCGGACAGTCCACCTACAATGAGCAGTTCTTC.

CDR3 region: CASSPSPSAAKNIQYF. CDR3 coding DNA: TGTGCCAGCAGCCCCTCCCCGAGTGCAGCCAAAAACATTCAGTACTTC. The chain couples TRBV7-2 to TRBJ2-4; D is unresolved. V dropped 5 bases and J dropped 0 bases, with 14 bases sitting between them. The CDR3 is made up of 16 amino acids. Germline assignment: CDR1 SGHTA and CDR2 FQGNSA.

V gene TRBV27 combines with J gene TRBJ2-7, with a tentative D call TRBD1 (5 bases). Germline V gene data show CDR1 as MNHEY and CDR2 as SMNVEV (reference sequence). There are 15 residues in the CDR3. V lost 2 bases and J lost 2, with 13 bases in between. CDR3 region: CASSLNIGATYEQYF. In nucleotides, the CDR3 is TGTGCCAGCAGTTTAAATATAGGGGCCACCTACGAGCAGTACTTC.

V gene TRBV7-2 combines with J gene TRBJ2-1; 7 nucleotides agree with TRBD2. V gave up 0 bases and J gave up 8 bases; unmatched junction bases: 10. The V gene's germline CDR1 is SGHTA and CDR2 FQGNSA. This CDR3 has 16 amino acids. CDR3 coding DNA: TGTGCCAGCAGCTTAGCGGGACTCCCGAGCGGGGATGAGCAGTTCTTC. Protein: CASSLAGLPSGDEQFF.

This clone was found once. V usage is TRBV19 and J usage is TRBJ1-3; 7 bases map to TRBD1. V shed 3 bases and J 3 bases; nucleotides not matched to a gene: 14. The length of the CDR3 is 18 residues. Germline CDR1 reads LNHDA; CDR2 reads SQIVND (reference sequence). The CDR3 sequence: CASSIYRGFNELGNTIYF. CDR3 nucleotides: TGTGCCAGTAGTATCTACAGGGGATTCAACGAACTTGGAAACACCATATATTTT.

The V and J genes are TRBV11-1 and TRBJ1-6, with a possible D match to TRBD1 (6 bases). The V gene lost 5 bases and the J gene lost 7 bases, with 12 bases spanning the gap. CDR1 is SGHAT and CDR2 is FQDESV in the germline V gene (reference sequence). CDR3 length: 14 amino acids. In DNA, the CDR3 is TGTGCCAGCAGCAGTCAGGGGTCGAATTCACCCCTCCACTTT. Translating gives CASSSQGSNSPLHF.

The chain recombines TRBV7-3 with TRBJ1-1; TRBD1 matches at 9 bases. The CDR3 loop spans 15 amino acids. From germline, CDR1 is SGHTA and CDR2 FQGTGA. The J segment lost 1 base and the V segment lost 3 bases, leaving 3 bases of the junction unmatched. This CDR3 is CASSFTGGPNTEAFF. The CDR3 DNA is TGTGCCAGCAGCTTTACAGGGGGCCCGAACACTGAAGCTTTCTTT.

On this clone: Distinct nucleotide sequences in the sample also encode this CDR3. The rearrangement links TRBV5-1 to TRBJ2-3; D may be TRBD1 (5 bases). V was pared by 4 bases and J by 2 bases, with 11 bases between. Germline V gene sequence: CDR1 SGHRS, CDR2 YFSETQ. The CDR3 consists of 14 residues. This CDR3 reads CASSPDTSTDTQYF. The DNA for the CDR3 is TGCGCCAGCAGCCCGGACACCTCCACAGATACGCAGTATTTT.

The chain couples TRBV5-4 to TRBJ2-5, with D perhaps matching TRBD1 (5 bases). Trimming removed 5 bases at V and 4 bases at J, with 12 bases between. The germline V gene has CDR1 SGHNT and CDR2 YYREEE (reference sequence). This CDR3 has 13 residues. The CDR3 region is CASSETVPETQYF. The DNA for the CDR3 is TGTGCCAGCAGTGAGACAGTCCCAGAGACCCAGTACTTC.

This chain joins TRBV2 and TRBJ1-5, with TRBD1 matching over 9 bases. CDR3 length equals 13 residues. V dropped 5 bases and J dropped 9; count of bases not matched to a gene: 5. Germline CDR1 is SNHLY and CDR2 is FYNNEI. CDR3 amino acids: CASSQQGAPPQHF. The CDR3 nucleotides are TGTGCCAGCAGTCAACAGGGGGCCCCGCCCCAGCATTTT.

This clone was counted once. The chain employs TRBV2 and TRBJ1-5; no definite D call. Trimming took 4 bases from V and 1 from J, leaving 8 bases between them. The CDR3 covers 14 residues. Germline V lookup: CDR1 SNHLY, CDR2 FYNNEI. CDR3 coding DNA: TGTGCCAGCAGTGGCGGAGGGAGCAATCAGCCCCAGCATTTT. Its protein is CASSGGGSNQPQHF.

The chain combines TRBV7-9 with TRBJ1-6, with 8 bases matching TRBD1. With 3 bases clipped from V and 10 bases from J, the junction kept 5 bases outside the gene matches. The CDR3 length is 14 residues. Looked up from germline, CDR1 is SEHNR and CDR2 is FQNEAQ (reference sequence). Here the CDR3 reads CASSFTGGTSPLHF. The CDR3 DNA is TGTGCCAGCAGCTTCACAGGGGGTACCTCACCCCTCCACTTT.

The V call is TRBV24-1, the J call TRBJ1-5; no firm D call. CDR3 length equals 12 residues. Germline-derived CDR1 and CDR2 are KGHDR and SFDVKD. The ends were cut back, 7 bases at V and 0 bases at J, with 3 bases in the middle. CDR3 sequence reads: CATSNSNQPQHF. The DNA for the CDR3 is TGTGCCACCAGCAATAGCAATCAGCCCCAGCATTTT.